These T cell receptor beta chains were read from a single sample in a study of shared clonotypes between healthy human individuals. The assay was immunoSEQ multiplex PCR, and TCRdb's table has in-frame clones only and misses some. The sample includes approximately 2.4 million clones, approximately 95% of them seen just once. Specimen: naive CD4+ T cells sorted from blood. These receptors were taken from a man aged 18 to 29 in good health. Each CDR3 is given with its conserved first and last residue. Fields, in order: CDR3 DNA, CDR3 protein, J gene, V gene, clone size, D gene. A D gene is named only where the DNA matches it firmly. Only some rows state a clone size, as once, few, many or a class for expanded clones.

cdr3_nt: TGTGCCAGCAGTTCCTCGAACACCGGGGAGCTGTTTTTT; cdr3_aa: CASSSSNTGELFF; j_call: TRBJ2-2; v_call: TRBV28; clone_size: NA; d_call: NA
cdr3_nt: TGTGCCAGCAGTCGCCCTCTAACGAACACTGAAGCTTTCTTT; cdr3_aa: CASSRPLTNTEAFF; j_call: TRBJ1-1; v_call: TRBV28; clone_size: NA; d_call: NA
cdr3_nt: TGTGCCAGCAGTGAAGAACAAGCAGGTCAGCCCCAGCATTTT; cdr3_aa: CASSEEQAGQPQHF; j_call: TRBJ1-5; v_call: TRBV2; clone_size: once; d_call: NA
cdr3_nt: TGCGCCAGCACCACGACTAGCGGGAGAACGAGTGAGCAGTTCTTC; cdr3_aa: CASTTTSGRTSEQFF; j_call: TRBJ2-1; v_call: TRBV10-2; clone_size: NA; d_call: TRBD2
cdr3_nt: TGCGCCAGTTCCGTTCCGTCCTACGAGCAGTACTTC; cdr3_aa: CASSVPSYEQYF; j_call: TRBJ2-7; v_call: TRBV10-2; clone_size: NA; d_call: NA
cdr3_nt: TGTGCCAGCAGCTTAGATATCCAGCCCCAGCATTTT; cdr3_aa: CASSLDIQPQHF; j_call: TRBJ1-5; v_call: TRBV7-9; clone_size: NA; d_call: NA
cdr3_nt: TGTGCCATCAGCCCCGGCAGGGAAGGGACCCAGTACTTC; cdr3_aa: CAISPGREGTQYF; j_call: TRBJ2-5; v_call: TRBV10-3; clone_size: NA; d_call: NA
cdr3_nt: TGTGCCATCAGTGAGTCGGGTATCCACGAGCAGTACTTC; cdr3_aa: CAISESGIHEQYF; j_call: TRBJ2-7; v_call: TRBV10-3; clone_size: NA; d_call: NA
cdr3_nt: TGTGCCAGCAGCCCACAGGGTGCAACTAATGAAAAACTGTTTTTT; cdr3_aa: CASSPQGATNEKLFF; j_call: TRBJ1-4; v_call: TRBV5-6; clone_size: NA; d_call: NA
cdr3_nt: TGTGCCTGGAGTGGGAGGGGGAATGAAAAACTGTTTTTT; cdr3_aa: CAWSGRGNEKLFF; j_call: TRBJ1-4; v_call: TRBV30; clone_size: NA; d_call: NA
cdr3_nt: TGTGCCAGCAGCTTGTTGGTCTACTACGAGCAGTACTTC; cdr3_aa: CASSLLVYYEQYF; j_call: TRBJ2-7; v_call: TRBV5-6; clone_size: NA; d_call: NA
cdr3_nt: TGCAGCGTTCATTTGGGCAGCGCGAACACCGGGGAGCTGTTTTTT; cdr3_aa: CSVHLGSANTGELFF; j_call: TRBJ2-2; v_call: TRBV29-1; clone_size: NA; d_call: NA
cdr3_nt: TGTGCCACCAGCCGGGACCTCGTAGCCAAAAACATTCAGTACTTC; cdr3_aa: CATSRDLVAKNIQYF; j_call: TRBJ2-4; v_call: TRBV15; clone_size: few; d_call: NA
cdr3_nt: TGTGCCTCTGCCGAGCTAGATACGCAGTATTTT; cdr3_aa: CASAELDTQYF; j_call: TRBJ2-3; v_call: TRBV30; clone_size: NA; d_call: NA
cdr3_nt: TGTGCCAGCTCCCGGGCCGCGGACCCAGAGACCCAGTACTTC; cdr3_aa: CASSRAADPETQYF; j_call: TRBJ2-5; v_call: TRBV6-1; clone_size: NA; d_call: NA
cdr3_nt: TGTGCCAGCAGCCCGGGACAGTATCGTGGAAACACCATATATTTT; cdr3_aa: CASSPGQYRGNTIYF; j_call: TRBJ1-3; v_call: TRBV9; clone_size: NA; d_call: TRBD1
cdr3_nt: TGTGCCAGCAGCGTCCGGGACAGGGGGTACAATGAGCAGTTCTTC; cdr3_aa: CASSVRDRGYNEQFF; j_call: TRBJ2-1; v_call: TRBV9; clone_size: NA; d_call: TRBD1
cdr3_nt: NA; cdr3_aa: CASSLRGPQISPSIF; j_call: TRBJ1-5; v_call: TRBV27; clone_size: NA; d_call: NA
cdr3_nt: TGTGCCAGTCAGGACAGGGGGGGATCTGGGGCCAACGTCCTGACTTTC; cdr3_aa: CASQDRGGSGANVLTF; j_call: TRBJ2-6; v_call: TRBV19; clone_size: NA; d_call: TRBD1
cdr3_nt: TGTGCCAGCAGTTACTTCATGGGCAGGGTGCGCTCTGGGGCCAACGTCCTGACTTTC; cdr3_aa: CASSYFMGRVRSGANVLTF; j_call: TRBJ2-6; v_call: TRBV6-7; clone_size: NA; d_call: NA
cdr3_nt: TGTGCCAGTAGTACCGGGACGGTCCAAGAGACCCAGTACTTC; cdr3_aa: CASSTGTVQETQYF; j_call: TRBJ2-5; v_call: TRBV19; clone_size: NA; d_call: NA
cdr3_nt: TGTGCCTGGAGTGTTCAGGGGAACACTGAAGCTTTCTTT; cdr3_aa: CAWSVQGNTEAFF; j_call: TRBJ1-1; v_call: TRBV30; clone_size: once; d_call: NA
cdr3_nt: TGTGCCAGCAGCTTAGGGAGGGGACTGGACCAAGAGACCCAGTACTTC; cdr3_aa: CASSLGRGLDQETQYF; j_call: TRBJ2-5; v_call: TRBV7-2; clone_size: NA; d_call: NA
cdr3_nt: TGCGCCAGCAGCCAGCCGACACCAAACCCCTACGAGCAGTACTTC; cdr3_aa: CASSQPTPNPYEQYF; j_call: TRBJ2-7; v_call: TRBV4-1; clone_size: NA; d_call: NA
cdr3_nt: TGTGCCAGCAACAGGGAAAATGGCTACACCTTC; cdr3_aa: CASNRENGYTF; j_call: TRBJ1-2; v_call: TRBV2; clone_size: NA; d_call: NA
cdr3_nt: TGTGCCTGGAGTGTAGGAACTAGCGGGTCCTACGAGCAGTACTTC; cdr3_aa: CAWSVGTSGSYEQYF; j_call: TRBJ2-7; v_call: TRBV30; clone_size: NA; d_call: TRBD2
cdr3_nt: TGTGCCAGCAGTTACTCATCACTAGCGGGATACGAGCAGTACTTC; cdr3_aa: CASSYSSLAGYEQYF; j_call: TRBJ2-7; v_call: TRBV6-5; clone_size: NA; d_call: TRBD2
cdr3_nt: TGCGCCAGCAGCCCCTCTCGGACAGGGGGGACTGAAGCTTTCTTT; cdr3_aa: CASSPSRTGGTEAFF; j_call: TRBJ1-1; v_call: TRBV4-3; clone_size: NA; d_call: TRBD1
cdr3_nt: TGTGCCAGCAGCTTAGCTAACGGACTCTATGGCTACACCTTC; cdr3_aa: CASSLANGLYGYTF; j_call: TRBJ1-2; v_call: TRBV7-9; clone_size: once; d_call: NA
cdr3_nt: TGCAGCGTTGACAGGGGGCAGGGGGCGAATACGCAGTATTTT; cdr3_aa: CSVDRGQGANTQYF; j_call: TRBJ2-3; v_call: TRBV29-1; clone_size: NA; d_call: TRBD1
cdr3_nt: TGTGCCAGCAGTTGGGGACCGATTAATGAAAAACTGTTTTTT; cdr3_aa: CASSWGPINEKLFF; j_call: TRBJ1-4; v_call: TRBV6-5; clone_size: NA; d_call: NA
cdr3_nt: TGTGCCAGCAGCTTAGACGGTATGAACACTGAAGCTTTCTTT; cdr3_aa: CASSLDGMNTEAFF; j_call: TRBJ1-1; v_call: TRBV7-9; clone_size: NA; d_call: NA
cdr3_nt: TGTGCCAGCAGCCCCCCCGGGCCAGATACGCAGTATTTT; cdr3_aa: CASSPPGPDTQYF; j_call: TRBJ2-3; v_call: TRBV5-4; clone_size: NA; d_call: NA
cdr3_nt: TGTGCCAGCAGTTTCCGACAGGGATTCTATAATTCACCCCTCCACTTT; cdr3_aa: CASSFRQGFYNSPLHF; j_call: TRBJ1-6; v_call: TRBV28; clone_size: NA; d_call: TRBD1
cdr3_nt: TGTGCCAGCAGTTTATTCTTCACAGATACGCAGTATTTT; cdr3_aa: CASSLFFTDTQYF; j_call: TRBJ2-3; v_call: TRBV28; clone_size: once; d_call: NA
cdr3_nt: TGTGCCAGCGGATTCCAGGGCCCCGGGGAGCTGTTTTTT; cdr3_aa: CASGFQGPGELFF; j_call: TRBJ2-2; v_call: TRBV25-1; clone_size: NA; d_call: NA
cdr3_nt: TGTGCCAGCAGCCGTCCGGACCTTCGGAGCTACACCTTC; cdr3_aa: CASSRPDLRSYTF; j_call: TRBJ1-2; v_call: TRBV11-3; clone_size: NA; d_call: NA
cdr3_nt: TGCGCCAGCAGTAGGGCTAGCGGATACACAGATACGCAGTATTTT; cdr3_aa: CASSRASGYTDTQYF; j_call: TRBJ2-3; v_call: TRBV5-1; clone_size: NA; d_call: TRBD2
cdr3_nt: TGCGCCAGCAGCCAAGTGGGGGGCCTGGCCAAAAACATTCAGTACTTC; cdr3_aa: CASSQVGGLAKNIQYF; j_call: TRBJ2-4; v_call: TRBV4-1; clone_size: NA; d_call: NA
cdr3_nt: TGTGCCATCAGTGAGTCGTGGGAAGATGGGAGGAGCTTC; cdr3_aa: CAISESWEDGRSF; j_call: TRBJ1-2; v_call: TRBV10-3; clone_size: NA; d_call: NA
cdr3_nt: TGTGCCAGCAGTCACCGGGACAGGGGTGGCTACACCTTC; cdr3_aa: CASSHRDRGGYTF; j_call: TRBJ1-2; v_call: TRBV5-4; clone_size: NA; d_call: TRBD1